A single sample is the source of the 27 T cell receptor beta chains below, sequenced in a study of cytomegalovirus exposure and HLA in healthy donors. The PCR used 60 Vbeta and 13 Jbeta primers. Data came from immunoSEQ multiplex PCR; TCRdb stores just in-frame clones and leaves some out. Among 200,000 to 250,000 clones, 76% were seen once, and the ten largest hold under 0.8%. Input material: PBMCs. These receptors all come from a man aged 18 to 29 in good health and CMV-seronegative.

This clone was seen only once. V usage is TRBV7-9 and J usage is TRBJ2-5; D gene uncertain. The V gene's germline CDR1 is SEHNR and CDR2 FQNEAQ (reference sequence). Trimming stripped 5 bases from V and 5 bases from J, with 12 bases between. CDR3 size: 13 residues. The CDR3 loop reads CASSPSPSETQYF. CDR3 coding DNA: TGTGCCAGCAGCCCGAGTCCCTCGGAGACCCAGTACTTC.

The gene calls are TRBV6-5 and TRBJ1-1; weak D call: TRBD1 (5 bases). V gave up 4 bases and J gave up 1 base, with 10 bases separating them. This CDR3 contains 14 residues. Per the germline V gene, CDR1 is MNHEY and CDR2 is SVGAGI. CDR3 region: CASSSREGNTEAFF. CDR3 nucleotides: TGTGCCAGCAGTTCCAGGGAGGGGAACACTGAAGCTTTCTTT.

The V call is TRBV29-1, the J call TRBJ2-1; 7 bases fit TRBD1. J was trimmed by 8 bases and V by 7 bases; bases with no gene match: 14. The CDR3 is made up of 14 amino acids. The germline gives CDR1 SQVTM, CDR2 ANQGSEA. CDR3 protein: CSAKRDSDLYEQFF. The CDR3 DNA reads TGCAGCGCGAAGAGGGACAGTGATTTGTATGAGCAGTTCTTC.

V is TRBV30 and J is TRBJ1-2; D is possibly TRBD1 (5 bases). Germline assignment: CDR1 GTSNPN and CDR2 SVGIG (reference sequence). This CDR3 is built from 12 residues. Trimming shortened V by 4 bases and J by 6 bases, and 12 bases separated the two germline ends. The CDR3 nucleotides are TGTGCCTGGAACGATCAGGGAAATGGCTACACCTTC. Amino acids: CAWNDQGNGYTF.

The V and J genes are TRBV25-1 and TRBJ1-5; 9 nucleotides agree with TRBD1. Germline V gene data show CDR1 as MGHDK and CDR2 as SYGVNS. J gave up 2 bases and V 8 bases, and 4 bases lay outside the gene matches. The CDR3 totals 14 residues. The CDR3 reads CASGGQGRNQPQHF. As DNA, the CDR3 is TGTGCCAGCGGGGGACAGGGACGCAATCAGCCCCAGCATTTT.

This sequence joins TRBV19 and TRBJ1-1, with TRBD1 identical over 8 bases. This CDR3 comprises 14 residues. CDR1 is LNHDA and CDR2 is SQIVND in the germline V gene (reference sequence). The V gene end was trimmed by 6 bases and the J gene end by 6 bases; junction bases not matched to a gene: 9. The CDR3 here is CASRGTGGVAEAFF. The CDR3 coding sequence is TGTGCCAGTAGAGGTACAGGGGGTGTAGCTGAAGCTTTCTTT.

This chain uses TRBV5-6 with TRBJ1-3, with 7 positions matching TRBD1. This CDR3 region has 15 residues. With V trimmed by 4 bases and J by 4 bases, 8 bases remained unmatched. From germline, CDR1 is SGHDT and CDR2 YYEEEE. CDR3 DNA sequence: TGTGCCAGCAGCCCCCGGACAGGCTCCGGAAACACCATATATTTT. This codes for CASSPRTGSGNTIYF.

The genes are TRBV2 and TRBJ2-2, with D perhaps TRBD1 (5 bases). The germline V gene encodes CDR1 SNHLY and CDR2 FYNNEI. The CDR3 length is 16 residues. V was cut by 6 bases and J by 1 base, with 15 bases left in between. The CDR3 reads CASRPIDDRNTGELFF. CDR3 DNA: TGTGCCAGCAGACCAATCGACGACAGGAACACCGGGGAGCTGTTTTTT.

The chain carries TRBV10-3 and TRBJ2-7; 9 nucleotides align to TRBD1. This CDR3 contains 14 residues. Per germline, CDR1 ENHRY and CDR2 SYGVKD. The V and J ends lost 3 bases and 4 bases, in that order; junction bases with no gene match: 4. This CDR3 reads CAISDYRGRYEQYF. CDR3 sequence (DNA): TGTGCCATCAGTGACTACAGGGGGCGGTACGAGCAGTACTTC.

This chain uses TRBV30 with TRBJ2-7, with D possibly being TRBD2 (6 bases). Germline assignment: CDR1 GTSNPN and CDR2 SVGIG (reference sequence). The CDR3 runs to 15 residues. The V gene lost 5 bases and the J gene lost 0 bases, with 17 bases spanning the gap. The CDR3 is CAWWGLFSPSYEQYF. In DNA, the CDR3 is TGTGCCTGGTGGGGACTTTTCTCTCCCTCCTACGAGCAGTACTTC.

The V gene is TRBV5-1, the J gene TRBJ2-7; 9 bases map to TRBD1. The CDR3 runs 15 residues. CDR1 and CDR2 from the germline V gene are SGHRS and YFSETQ. After removal of 5 bases from V and 3 bases from J, the junction contained 9 bases not matched to a gene. CDR3 sequence: CASRSGQGFSYEQYF. The CDR3 coding sequence is TGCGCCAGCAGGTCGGGACAGGGTTTTAGCTACGAGCAGTACTTC. The whole variable domain, filled in from reference TRBV5-1 and TRBJ2-7, reads KAGVTQTPRYLIKTRGQQVTLSCSPISGHRSVSWYQQTPGQGLQFLFEYFSETQRNKGNFPGRFSGRQFSNSRSEMNVSTLELGDSALYLCASRSGQGFSYEQYFGPGTRLTVT.

The CDR3 nucleotides read TGTGCCAGCGGGACAGGGTATAACAATGAGCAGTTCTTC. Protein sequence: CASGTGYNNEQFF. This chain uses TRBV2 with TRBJ2-1, with 9 bases identical to TRBD1. The CDR3 is made up of 13 amino acids. Germline assignment: CDR1 SNHLY and CDR2 FYNNEI. J was trimmed by 5 bases and V by 8 bases; bases with no gene match: 4.

The chain couples TRBV28 to TRBJ2-1; 7 bases fit TRBD2. The CDR3 contains 15 residues. Unmatched junction bases numbered 4, after V lost 5 bases and J lost 0 bases. Germline values: CDR1 MDHEN, CDR2 SYDVKM. DNA for the CDR3: TGTGCCAGCAGTGATAGCGGGCTCTCCTACAATGAGCAGTTCTTC. Translation gives CASSDSGLSYNEQFF. Full variable domain (outside the CDR3, taken from reference TRBV28 and TRBJ2-1): DVKVTQSSRYLVKRTGEKVFLECVQDMDHENMFWYRQDPGLGLRLIYFSYDVKMKEKGDIPEGYSVSREKKERFSLILESASTNQTSMYLCASSDSGLSYNEQFFGPGTRLTVL.

This chain uses TRBV5-5 with TRBJ2-1; D is unclear. The CDR3 is 17 amino acids. Germline CDR1 is SGHKS and CDR2 is YYEKEE (reference sequence). Trimming pared 0 bases from V and 2 bases from J, leaving 15 bases between. CDR3 sequence reads: CASSLAYQAGTYNEQFF. CDR3 nucleotide sequence: TGTGCCAGCAGCTTGGCCTATCAGGCAGGCACCTACAATGAGCAGTTCTTC.

The chain couples TRBV5-1 to TRBJ1-5; D call uncertain. The V gene lost 1 base and the J gene lost 1 base, with 9 bases spanning the gap. Per the germline V gene, CDR1 is SGHRS and CDR2 is YFSETQ. This CDR3 contains 15 residues. CDR3 in DNA: TGCGCCAGCAGCTTGTTCCGGGAGAGCAATCAGCCCCAGCATTTT. It yields the protein CASSLFRESNQPQHF. The whole variable domain, filled in from reference TRBV5-1 and TRBJ1-5, reads KAGVTQTPRYLIKTRGQQVTLSCSPISGHRSVSWYQQTPGQGLQFLFEYFSETQRNKGNFPGRFSGRQFSNSRSEMNVSTLELGDSALYLCASSLFRESNQPQHFGDGTRLSIL.

The chain uses TRBV7-2 and TRBJ2-1, with 9 bases fitting TRBD2. V trimming: 2 bases; J trimming: 7 bases; junction bases outside the gene matches: 6. Germline V gene sequence: CDR1 SGHTA, CDR2 FQGNSA. This CDR3 spans 15 amino acids. CDR3 bases: TGTGCCAGCAGCTTAATAGCGGGAGCTAGTAATGAGCAGTTCTTC. This translates into CASSLIAGASNEQFF. Supplemented by reference TRBV7-2 and TRBJ2-1, the full variable domain reads GAGVSQSPSNKVTEKGKDVELRCDPISGHTALYWYRQSLGQGLEFLIYFQGNSAPDKSGLPSDRFSAERTGGSVSTLTIQRTQQEDSAVYLCASSLIAGASNEQFFGPGTRLTVL.

V and J are TRBV29-1 and TRBJ1-1, with no clear D. The CDR3 is 13 amino acids. Trimming pared 6 bases from V and 0 bases from J, leaving 11 bases between. CDR1 and CDR2 (germline): SQVTM, ANQGSEA. The DNA for the CDR3 is TGCAGCGTCCCCGACACCTTGAACACTGAAGCTTTCTTT. It translates to CSVPDTLNTEAFF.

As regards this clone: The junction and the germline gene differ at one end; a read error may be behind it. The chain couples TRBV7-7 to TRBJ2-5; D gene unclear. Germline loops: CDR1 SSHAT, CDR2 FNYEAQ (reference sequence). This CDR3 region has 13 residues. The CDR3 region has the DNA TGTGCTAGCAGCTCCAGAGAGGAGGAGACCCAGTACTTC. Residues: CASSSREEETQYF.

This clone was seen once. A read error may account for a junction end that differs from germline. The J gene is TRBJ2-5, the V gene TRBV7-7; 8 bases align to TRBD1. Germline V lookup: CDR1 SSHAT, CDR2 FNYEAQ (reference sequence). CDR3 length equals 13 residues. The CDR3 region has the DNA TGTGCTAGCAGCACCGGGACAGGCGGGACCCAGTACTTC. It specifies CASSTGTGGTQYF.

This rearrangement joins TRBV6-1 to TRBJ1-2, with 10 bases that match TRBD1. Germline-derived CDR1 and CDR2 are MNHNS and SASEGT. V was clipped by 7 bases and J by 8 bases; unmatched bases: 7. CDR3 length equals 13 residues. As DNA, the CDR3 is TGTGCCAGCAAGGTCGGGACAGGGGTCGGCTACACCTTC. It yields the protein CASKVGTGVGYTF.

The genes are TRBV2 and TRBJ2-1, with 9 bases lining up with TRBD1. J lost 1 base, V lost 9 bases, and 13 bases had no gene match. Germline V gene data show CDR1 as SNHLY and CDR2 as FYNNEI. This CDR3 contains 17 residues. CDR3 nucleotides: TGTGCCAGGACGGGACAGGGTTCAGAAGGGTCCTACAATGAGCAGTTCTTC. Amino acids: CARTGQGSEGSYNEQFF.

The chain joins TRBV5-4 to TRBJ2-7; D is uncertain. Germline values: CDR1 SGHNT, CDR2 YYREEE (reference sequence). This CDR3 contains 14 residues. Trimming removed 5 bases from V and 0 bases from J, with 12 bases in between. CDR3 nucleotide sequence: TGTGCCAGCAGTTCGGTCGGGTCCTCCTACGAGCAGTACTTC. It yields the protein CASSSVGSSYEQYF.

The chain has TRBV7-9 and TRBJ2-3, with D perhaps TRBD2 (6 bases). The CDR3 spans 16 residues. CDR1 is SEHNR and CDR2 is FQNEAQ in the germline V gene (reference sequence). Trimming removed 1 base from V and 1 base from J, with 12 bases in between. The CDR3 DNA reads as TGTGCCAGCAGCTTAGTAAGCGGGTACGGCACAGATACGCAGTATTTT. It specifies CASSLVSGYGTDTQYF.

The V call is TRBV7-9, the J call TRBJ2-3; a possible D gene is TRBD2 (5 bases). Trimming stripped 1 base from V and 2 bases from J, with 10 bases between. The CDR3 has 15 residues. In germline, CDR1 is SEHNR, CDR2 FQNEAQ (reference sequence). Here the CDR3 reads CASSLGTVFTDTQYF. The DNA for the CDR3 is TGTGCCAGCAGCTTAGGGACTGTTTTCACAGATACGCAGTATTTT. The whole variable domain, filled in from reference TRBV7-9 and TRBJ2-3, reads DTGVSQNPRHKITKRGQNVTFRCDPISEHNRLYWYRQTLGQGPEFLTYFQNEAQLEKSRLLSDRFSAERPKGSFSTLEIQRTEQGDSAMYLCASSLGTVFTDTQYFGPGTRLTVL.

The V and J genes are TRBV28 and TRBJ1-5; D perhaps matches TRBD1 (5 bases). This CDR3 contains 16 residues. Germline values: CDR1 MDHEN, CDR2 SYDVKM. Between the trimmed V and J ends, which lost 2 bases and 0 bases, there was a span of 11 bases. The CDR3: CASSLARGFSNQPQHF. The CDR3 DNA reads as TGTGCCAGCAGTTTAGCTCGGGGGTTTAGCAATCAGCCCCAGCATTTT.

J is TRBJ2-7 and V is TRBV27, with 8 bases fitting TRBD1. This CDR3 region has 16 residues. Per germline, CDR1 MNHEY and CDR2 SMNVEV (reference sequence). V was pared by 0 bases and J by 5 bases, with 9 bases of the junction left unmatched. The CDR3 sequence: CASSLSSGGFLNEQYF. The CDR3 region has the DNA TGTGCCAGCAGTTTATCATCAGGGGGCTTTCTCAACGAGCAGTACTTC.

The CDR3 loop is CASRLLAIKSYEQYF. The CDR3 nucleotides are TGTGCCAGCAGATTACTAGCGATCAAATCCTACGAGCAGTACTTC. The chain employs TRBV2 and TRBJ2-7, with 7 bases lining up with TRBD2. This CDR3 has 15 amino acids. CDR1 is SNHLY, CDR2 FYNNEI, per germline. Trimming took 6 bases from V and 1 from J; bases not matched to a gene: 9.